Below are 30 T cell receptor beta chains sequenced from a single sample in a study of CXCR3-negative and CXCR3-positive naive CD8 T cells. Libraries were UMI-labeled 5' RACE TRB cDNA. Reprocessing the 5' RACE reads, TCRdb reports a single entry for every CDR3 protein and omits DNA. Here the sample table reports thousands of distinct CDR3 sequences. The material sequenced was naive CXCR3- CD8+ T cells from blood. Subset denoted: CD45RO-CCR7+CD27+CD95- naive CD8+ T cells lacking CXCR3 (TNR3-). These receptors all come from a human donor in good health. Some clones in this sample may be carry-over from other donors' samples.

Measured by frequency, this clonotype is medium-sized. The V call is TRBV7-9, the J call TRBJ2-1; the D call of TRBD2 rests on TCRdb alone, since no DNA is present to check it. The germline gives CDR1 SEHNR, CDR2 FQNEAQ (reference sequence). This CDR3 has 16 amino acids. CDR3 amino acids: CASSWVERELLDEQFF.

In terms of frequency, this clonotype is medium-sized. The chain recombines TRBV7-9 with TRBJ2-1; checking the TCRdb D call of TRBD2 is not possible without DNA. The CDR3 extends over 15 amino acids. The V gene's germline CDR1 is SEHNR and CDR2 FQNEAQ (reference sequence). This chain's CDR3 is CASSILAGGPNEQFF.

This chain joins TRBV29-1 and TRBJ2-1; TCRdb picks TRBD2, but there is no DNA to check that call. The CDR3 extends over 16 amino acids. From germline, CDR1 is SQVTM and CDR2 ANQGSEA. The CDR3 region is CSVEVELAASYNEQFF.

The V gene is TRBV7-8, the J gene TRBJ2-1; TCRdb returns TRBD2, unconfirmable since there is no DNA. This CDR3 has 13 residues. In germline, CDR1 is SGHVS, CDR2 FQNEAQ. CDR3 protein: CASSSGLASEQFF.

The rearrangement links TRBV5-1 to TRBJ2-7; TCRdb picks TRBD2, but there is no DNA to check that call. CDR1 SGHRS and CDR2 YFSETQ come from the germline V gene. This CDR3 comprises 14 residues. Here the CDR3 reads CASSWGESSYEQYF.

This clonotype shows up as medium-sized by frequency. J is TRBJ2-1 and V is TRBV12-3 or TRBV12-4. The CDR3 length is 15 residues. The CDR3 is CASSLTGALANEQFF.

Judged by frequency, this clonotype is medium-sized (0.01 to 0.1%). V and J are TRBV11-3 and TRBJ2-3; the TCRdb D gene call, TRBD1, has no DNA to confirm it. The germline V gene has CDR1 SGHNT and CDR2 YENEEA. The length of the CDR3 is 15 residues. CDR3 loop: CASSPFFRDSDTQYF.

The CDR3: CSSDRDTLDTQYF. This chain connects TRBV29-1 to TRBJ2-3; TCRdb's D call of TRBD1 is untestable without DNA. This CDR3 has 13 residues. Germline loops: CDR1 SQVTM, CDR2 ANQGSEA.

This chain connects TRBV29-1 to TRBJ2-5; TCRdb designates TRBD1, a call that cannot be tested without DNA. Germline CDR1 and CDR2: SQVTM and ANQGSEA. The CDR3 has 16 residues. The CDR3 loop reads CSVDCTEDMSGETQYF.

CDR3: CSVEAPGVTNEKLFF. The genes are TRBV29-1 and TRBJ1-4; the D call of TRBD1 rests on TCRdb alone, since no DNA is present to check it. This CDR3 region has 15 residues. Germline V gives CDR1 SQVTM, CDR2 ANQGSEA.

The V call is TRBV5-6, the J call TRBJ1-3; TCRdb reports TRBD1, a call that lacks DNA to check it against. Germline values: CDR1 SGHDT, CDR2 YYEEEE. The CDR3 is 14 amino acids. The CDR3 protein is CASSVQGLGNTIYF.

This clonotype registers medium-sized (0.01 to 0.1%) by frequency. J is TRBJ2-6 and V is TRBV27; absent DNA, TCRdb's TRBD1 call cannot be checked. Per germline, CDR1 MNHEY and CDR2 SMNVEV (reference sequence). CDR3 size: 17 residues. The CDR3: CASSSNRVSSGANVLTF.

This CDR3 is CQPSGGFPSEQFF. The chain has TRBV30 and TRBJ2-1; TCRdb's D gene call, TRBD2, goes unchecked for lack of DNA. The CDR3 has 13 amino acids. Germline values: CDR1 GTSNPN, CDR2 SVGIG (reference sequence).

This clonotype is labeled medium-sized (0.01 to 0.1%) based on frequency. CDR3 in amino acids: CASSLVGGRVDEKLFF. The V call is TRBV28, the J call TRBJ1-4; TCRdb reports TRBD1, a call that lacks DNA to check it against. Germline loops: CDR1 MDHEN, CDR2 SYDVKM. CDR3 length: 16 amino acids.

The CDR3 loop reads CSVGGWDTQETQYF. The V gene is TRBV29-1, the J gene TRBJ2-5; TCRdb designates TRBD1, a call that cannot be tested without DNA. CDR3 length: 14 amino acids. The germline gives CDR1 SQVTM, CDR2 ANQGSEA.

The V call is TRBV28, the J call TRBJ2-7; lacking DNA, the TRBD2 call made by TCRdb goes unchecked. Germline CDR1 is MDHEN and CDR2 is SYDVKM. The CDR3 runs to 12 residues. The CDR3: CASSLPGYEQYF.

The chain uses TRBV28 and TRBJ1-5. Germline V gene sequence: CDR1 MDHEN, CDR2 SYDVKM. The CDR3 totals 14 residues. CDR3 loop: CASSLAEFDQPQHF.

The genes are TRBV28 and TRBJ1-4; TCRdb names TRBD1, which stays unverified in the absence of DNA. Germline CDR1 MDHEN, CDR2 SYDVKM. CDR3 size: 16 residues. The CDR3 spells CASSFQGMSTNEKLFF.

The V gene is TRBV20-1, the J gene TRBJ2-1; no DNA is available, so the TRBD2 call from TCRdb remains unchecked. There are 16 residues in the CDR3. Germline V gene lookup returns CDR1 DFQATT and CDR2 SNEGSKA (reference sequence). CDR3 loop: CSAITSGSVTYNEQFF.

The rearrangement uses TRBV12-3 or TRBV12-4 and TRBJ1-6. There are 14 residues in the CDR3. Here the CDR3 reads CASSNIENNSPLHF.

The rearrangement links TRBV19 to TRBJ2-3. The CDR3 sequence is 13 residues long. Germline CDR1 is LNHDA and CDR2 is SQIVND (reference sequence). The CDR3 loop reads CASSIVDTDTQYF.

The rearrangement uses TRBV29-1 and TRBJ2-1; the TCRdb D gene call, TRBD1, has no DNA to confirm it. Germline V gives CDR1 SQVTM, CDR2 ANQGSEA. The CDR3 contains 13 residues. CDR3: CSVGQGPYNEQFF.

This chain connects TRBV29-1 to TRBJ2-3. The CDR3 has 12 residues. Germline lookup yields CDR1 SQVTM and CDR2 ANQGSEA. The CDR3 here is CSVDPLGDTQYF.

V is TRBV5-6 and J is TRBJ2-1. The CDR3 is made up of 15 amino acids. CDR1 and CDR2 (germline): SGHDT, YYEEEE. CDR3 protein: CASSPIRVTYNEQFF.

CDR3 residues: CASSGWGQVDNTEAFF. The gene calls are TRBV6-1 and TRBJ1-1. From germline, CDR1 is MNHNS and CDR2 SASEGT. The CDR3 is made up of 16 amino acids.

This clonotype counts as medium-sized by frequency. This rearrangement joins TRBV15 to TRBJ2-3; TCRdb proposes TRBD2, but this gene call is untestable without DNA. The germline V gene encodes CDR1 LNHNV and CDR2 YYDKDF (reference sequence). The CDR3 has 15 residues. The CDR3 is CATSSGLAVTDTQYF.

The chain recombines TRBV29-1 with TRBJ2-7; TCRdb indicates TRBD1, and absent DNA this call remains unverified. Germline CDR1 is SQVTM and CDR2 is ANQGSEA. CDR3 length equals 16 residues. The CDR3 loop is CSARGSGDRGTYEQYF.

The chain joins TRBV21-1 to TRBJ2-7; TCRdb's assignment of TRBD2 cannot be checked, as there is no DNA. TRBV21-1 is listed as a pseudogene. The CDR3 runs 18 residues. CDR3 protein: CASSNPGTSGFTSHEQYF.

This clonotype is deemed medium-sized by its frequency. The V and J genes are TRBV2 and TRBJ2-5; lacking DNA, the TRBD1 call made by TCRdb goes unchecked. Germline loops: CDR1 SNHLY, CDR2 FYNNEI. The CDR3 has 16 residues. The CDR3 sequence: CASLVRDRGKGETQYF.

The chain joins TRBV29-1 to TRBJ2-1; TCRdb returns TRBD2, unconfirmable since there is no DNA. This CDR3 region has 14 residues. The V gene's germline CDR1 is SQVTM and CDR2 ANQGSEA. CDR3 loop: CSVVTGGLDNEQFF.